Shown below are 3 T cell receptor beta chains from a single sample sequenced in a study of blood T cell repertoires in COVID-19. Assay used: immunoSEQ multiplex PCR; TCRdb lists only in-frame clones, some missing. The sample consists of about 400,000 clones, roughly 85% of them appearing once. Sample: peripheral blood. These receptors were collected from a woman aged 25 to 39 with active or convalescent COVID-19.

CDR3 bases: TGTGCCAGTAGTATTCGGACAGACGACTATGGCTACACCTTC. Its translation is CASSIRTDDYGYTF. The rearrangement joins TRBV19 to TRBJ1-2, with D possibly being TRBD1 (6 bases). The CDR3 has 14 residues. V shed 3 bases and J shed 3 bases, with 11 bases lying between them. Per germline, CDR1 LNHDA and CDR2 SQIVND (reference sequence).

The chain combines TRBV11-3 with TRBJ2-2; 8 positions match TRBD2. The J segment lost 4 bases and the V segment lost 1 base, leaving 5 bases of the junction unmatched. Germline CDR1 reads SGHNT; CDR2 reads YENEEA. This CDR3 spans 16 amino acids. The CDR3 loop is CASSLGTSLSTGELFF. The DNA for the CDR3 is TGTGCCAGCAGCTTAGGGACTAGCTTATCCACCGGGGAGCTGTTTTTT.

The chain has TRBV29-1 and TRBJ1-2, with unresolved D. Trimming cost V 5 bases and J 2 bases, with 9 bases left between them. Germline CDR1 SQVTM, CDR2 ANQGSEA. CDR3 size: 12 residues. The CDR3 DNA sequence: TGCAGCGTTCGTCCAGTCAACTATGGCTACACCTTC. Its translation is CSVRPVNYGYTF.